This T cell receptor beta chain was sequenced in a study of memory B cells and T cells in multiple sclerosis. Worth noting for this clone: The antigen is not known.

General observations from the study: Normalization was needed because clone-set size differences affected shared clonotype counts.

Produced via immunoSEQ multiplex PCR; TCRdb's table is partial and in-frame only. This sample has 46,000 or so clones, with roughly 87% found just once. The CDR3 length is 16 residues. Germline CDR1 SQVTM, CDR2 ANQGSEA. Trimming removed 0 bases at V and 0 bases at J, with 12 bases between. Separate sequencing covered autoproliferating (CFSE-dim) and non-proliferating (CFSE-high) T cells from stimulus-free culture. Pooled replicate wells came from some 50 million CFSE-labeled PBMCs cultured roughly seven days without stimulus. The sequence was obtained from a human donor with multiple sclerosis. V usage is TRBV29-1 and J usage is TRBJ1-3, with D hard to call. The sequencing sample was made of PBMCs from blood kept in culture. CDR3 DNA: TGCAGCGTTGAAGACAGGCGGGATGCCTCTGGAAACACCATATATTTT. Amino acid sequence: CSVEDRRDASGNTIYF. Together with reference TRBV29-1 and TRBJ1-3, the CDR3 gives the full variable domain: SAVISQKPSRDICQRGTSLTIQCQVDSQVTMMFWYRQQPGQSLTLIATANQGSEATYESGFVIDKFPISRPNLTFSTLTVSNMSPEDSSIYLCSVEDRRDASGNTIYFGEGSWLTVV.